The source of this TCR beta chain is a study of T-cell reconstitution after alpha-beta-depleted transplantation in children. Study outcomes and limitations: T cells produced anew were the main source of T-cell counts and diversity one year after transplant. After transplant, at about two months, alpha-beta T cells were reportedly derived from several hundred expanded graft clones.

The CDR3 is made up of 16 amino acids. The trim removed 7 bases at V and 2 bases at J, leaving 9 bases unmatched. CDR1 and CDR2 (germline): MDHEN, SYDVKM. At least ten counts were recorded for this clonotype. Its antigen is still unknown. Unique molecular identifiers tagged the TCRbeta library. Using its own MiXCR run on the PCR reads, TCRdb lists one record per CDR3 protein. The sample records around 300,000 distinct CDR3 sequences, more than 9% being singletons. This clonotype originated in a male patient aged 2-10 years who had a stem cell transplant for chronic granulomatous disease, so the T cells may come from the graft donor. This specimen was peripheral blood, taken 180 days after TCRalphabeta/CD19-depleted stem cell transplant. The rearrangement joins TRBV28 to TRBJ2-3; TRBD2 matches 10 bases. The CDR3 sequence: CASTQLAGMSTDTQYF. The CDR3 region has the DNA TGTGCCAGCACACAACTAGCGGGAATGTCCACAGATACGCAGTATTTT.